This record looks at one T cell receptor (beta chain) sequence and its context. The table lists this clone with a few counts. The antigen this receptor binds is unknown. No much larger clone is present one base from it, and per-base qualities are unavailable. The data were taken from a study of PD-1 blockade in classical Hodgkin lymphoma (dated by TCRdb to 2018 to 2021). Context from the whole study: Nivolumab dosing was 3 mg/kg intravenously every 2 weeks, continuing until either disease progression or unacceptable toxicity. The study used CyTOF and TCR beta sequencing to define a peripheral blood immune signature of response to PD-1 blockade in classical Hodgkin lymphoma.

This specimen's time point label, interpreted: cycle 2 day 1 (C2D1) of nivolumab. Relapse after autologous stem cell transplantation had occurred in all trial patients, and cohorts A, B and C were distinguished by prior brentuximab vedotin exposure. The trial cohort included 50 to 60 patients with relapsed/refractory classical Hodgkin lymphoma, and each patient had a best overall response of complete response, partial response or progressive disease. In the multi-cohort phase II CheckMate 205 trial, trial patients received single-agent nivolumab. An independent review committee assessed best overall response by applying the 2007 International Working Group response criteria. PBMCs from the trial were collected at three points: immediately before nivolumab initiation (C1D1), and during therapy at cycle 2 day 1 and cycle 4 day 1. Peripheral blood was collected in 8 mL Vacutainer Cell Preparation Tubes, from which PBMCs were isolated by centrifugation and then cryopreserved.

V is pared back by 0 bases and J by 8 bases, with 10 bases lying between the germline termini. The CDR3 runs 13 amino acids, cysteine and phenylalanine included. Only the CDR3 DNA is retained, 39 bases long and in frame from the first base. CDR1 and CDR2, looked up from the germline V gene (reference sequence), are WNHNN and SYGVQD. The Qiagen DNeasy kit was used to extract genomic DNA both from unsorted PBMCs and from the negatively selected CD4+ and CD8+ fractions. TCR beta CDR3 regions were amplified by immunoSEQ multiplex PCR using primers annealing to V and J segments. A synthetic immune receptor repertoire was used to minimize amplification bias, and any residual bias was removed computationally once sequencing was done. Turning to the authors' computational methods: Custom Python scripts were used to quantify repertoire diversity as the Shannon entropy index. The unsorted, CD4+ and CD8+ repertoires were each analyzed separately, with the exception of combined analyses, where CD4+ and CD8+ sequences were merged in silico. Clonal expansion was defined as a frequency increase of at least 2-fold after treatment compared with C1D1, and clones undetected at baseline were assigned a pseudocount of 0.5. Singleton clones were defined as clones with 0 or 1 copy at C1D1, and non-singleton clones were defined as clones with 2 or more copies. Clones expanded in unsorted samples were annotated as CD4+, CD8+ or unknown by matching protein sequences in sorted samples from the same patient. Diversity changes from C1D1 to C4D1 were tested in paired samples using Wilcoxon tests. Drawn from immuneACCESS, this table holds only the in-frame rearrangements with V and J called that TCRdb kept. Clones are partly lost; checked studies trace under half to an unresolved V gene and leave the rest unexplained. Clonal size and the V and J genes are those of that table, whereas D and trimming came from the DNA. The table for this sample lists about 20,000 clones; over 65% of them were counted only once. The ten largest account for approximately 24% of the sample.

What the research found in general, with its limitations: A significant rise by C4D1 was seen in CD4+ but not CD8+ TCR diversity (p=0.0027 vs p=0.16), with the rise being most apparent in complete responders (p=0.02). Lower diversity was seen in patients whose nivolumab began less than 1 year after ASCT, and these patients were left out of later analyses so that immune reconstitution would not confound the results. Among trial patients, those achieving complete response had baseline diversity similar to that of newly diagnosed patients, while diversity was significantly lower in partial responders and progressors. Baseline TCR diversity was reported to be lower in newly diagnosed patients than in healthy donors, and even lower in relapsed/refractory patients. The study covered only a single clinical trial cohort, and the causes of the repertoire differences, possibly disease activity or prior therapy, were still not defined.

The source of this sequence is a human donor with classical Hodgkin lymphoma. The chain employs TRBV10-1 and TRBJ1-2, with no D gene named confidently. Here the sequenced sample was peripheral blood mononuclear cells (PBMCs), taken before the second cycle of nivolumab. The CDR3 region: CASSESFTGGYTF. Here is the DNA: TGCGCCAGCAGTGAGTCGTTTACGGGAGGCTACACCTTC.